The 26 T cell receptor beta chains below come from one sample, sequenced in a study of blood T cell repertoires in COVID-19. Clones were read by immunoSEQ multiplex PCR, and TCRdb kept only the in-frame ones, dropping some. The sample has approximately 76,000 clones; roughly 90% are singletons. Sequencing was done on a sample of peripheral blood. The receptors were gathered from a man older than 75 in a cohort sampled during active COVID-19.

This CDR3 reads CASSLEQGIYNEQFF. In DNA form, the CDR3 reads TGTGCCAGCAGCTTAGAACAGGGGATTTACAATGAGCAGTTCTTC. The chain combines TRBV11-3 with TRBJ2-1; TRBD1 matches at 7 bases. V was pared by 0 bases and J by 4 bases, with 3 bases of the junction left unmatched. CDR3 length equals 15 residues. CDR1 SGHNT and CDR2 YENEEA come from the germline V gene.

The genes are TRBV2 and TRBJ1-2, with a weak D call TRBD1 (6 bases). V shed 4 bases and J shed 0 bases, with 15 bases lying between them. This CDR3 has 16 amino acids. Germline assignment: CDR1 SNHLY and CDR2 FYNNEI. This CDR3 is CASSAMGGASNYGYTF. DNA for the CDR3: TGTGCCAGCAGTGCCATGGGGGGGGCCTCTAACTATGGCTACACCTTC.

This chain connects TRBV5-1 to TRBJ2-7; 7 nucleotides agree with TRBD1. The CDR3 is 14 residues long. Germline V gene lookup returns CDR1 SGHRS and CDR2 YFSETQ. Unmatched junction bases numbered 7, after V lost 0 bases and J lost 7 bases. The DNA for the CDR3 is TGCGCCAGCAGCTTGGGGACAGGTACTTATGAGCAGTACGTC. Translation gives CASSLGTGTYEQYV.

In its sample, this clone was seen a few times. The chain carries TRBV10-3 and TRBJ1-5; 8 nucleotides agree with TRBD1. J was trimmed by 5 bases and V by 4 bases; bases with no gene match: 4. This CDR3 region has 14 residues. CDR1 is ENHRY, CDR2 SYGVKD, per germline. The CDR3 coding sequence is TGTGCCATCAGTGGTATACAGGGGGATCAGCCCCAGCATTTT. Translation gives CAISGIQGDQPQHF.

This rearrangement joins TRBV11-2 to TRBJ1-2; 7 bases are a match to TRBD1. This CDR3 comprises 14 residues. Germline CDR1 reads SGHAT; CDR2 reads FQNNGV. The J segment lost 8 bases and the V segment lost 3 bases, leaving 9 bases of the junction unmatched. CDR3 sequence reads: CASSFTGDWIGYTF. In DNA form, the CDR3 reads TGTGCCAGCAGCTTCACAGGGGATTGGATCGGCTACACCTTC. Combining the CDR3 with reference TRBV11-2 and TRBJ1-2 gives the whole variable domain EAGVAQSPRYKIIEKRQSVAFWCNPISGHATLYWYQQILGQGPKLLIQFQNNGVVDDSQLPKDRFSAERLKGVDSTLKIQPAKLEDSAVYLCASSFTGDWIGYTFGSGTRLTVV.

The sample holds a few counts of this clone. The genes are TRBV18 and TRBJ1-5; weak D call: TRBD1 (5 bases). The CDR3 sequence is 15 residues long. Between the trimmed V and J ends, which lost 2 bases and 11 bases, there was a span of 19 bases. In germline, CDR1 is KGHSH, CDR2 LQKENI. In DNA, the CDR3 is TGTGCCAGCTCACCATCGCGGGGCGTGGGTGCGGCCCAGCATTTT. It codes for CASSPSRGVGAAQHF.

The chain carries TRBV6-6 and TRBJ1-5; 8 positions agree with TRBD1. This CDR3 has 14 amino acids. CDR1 is MNHNY and CDR2 is SVGAGI in the germline V gene (reference sequence). The junction had 7 bases not matched to a gene; V was cut back by 6 bases and J by 6 bases. The CDR3 DNA reads TGTGCCAGCAGGAACAGGGGGGAGGGTCAGCCCCAGCATTTT. Protein sequence: CASRNRGEGQPQHF.

This chain connects TRBV9 to TRBJ2-3; D is undetermined. Germline V lookup: CDR1 SGDLS, CDR2 YYNGEE. V lost 4 bases and J 5 bases, leaving 8 bases between the germline ends. The CDR3 consists of 12 residues. CDR3 sequence: CASSPSGDTQYF. For the CDR3, the DNA is TGTGCCAGCAGCCCATCCGGAGATACGCAGTATTTT.

The chain combines TRBV19 with TRBJ1-5; no definite D call. The CDR3 loop spans 13 amino acids. Between the trimmed V and J ends, which lost 0 bases and 5 bases, there was a span of 5 bases. Per the germline V gene, CDR1 is LNHDA and CDR2 is SQIVND (reference sequence). CDR3 protein: CASSIEEHQPQHF. As DNA, the CDR3 is TGTGCCAGTAGTATAGAGGAGCATCAGCCCCAGCATTTT.

The rearrangement joins TRBV4-3 to TRBJ2-1, with D uncertain. The germline CDR1 and CDR2 sequences are LGHNA and YSLEER. Trimming removed 0 bases at V and 3 bases at J, with 9 bases between. The CDR3 consists of 15 residues. The chain's CDR3 is CASSQDTQHYNEQFF. DNA of the CDR3: TGCGCCAGCAGCCAAGACACACAGCACTACAATGAGCAGTTCTTC.

Here the CDR3 reads CASSQDRFTYEQYF. In DNA form, the CDR3 reads TGCGCCAGCAGCCAAGATCGGTTTACCTACGAGCAGTACTTC. V usage is TRBV4-1 and J usage is TRBJ2-7, with D unresolved. V lost 0 bases and J 2 bases, leaving 8 bases between the germline ends. CDR1 is MGHRA and CDR2 is YSYEKL in the germline V gene. This CDR3 is built from 14 residues.

The chain links TRBV7-2 to TRBJ1-5, with 11 bases matching TRBD1. The CDR3 runs 14 residues. Germline values: CDR1 SGHTA, CDR2 FQGNSA. With V trimmed by 8 bases and J by 6 bases, 6 bases remained unmatched. The CDR3 is CASQTGTGGQPQHF. In DNA, the CDR3 is TGTGCCAGCCAGACCGGGACAGGGGGTCAGCCCCAGCATTTT.

The gene calls are TRBV6-6 and TRBJ2-7; TRBD1 matches 8 bases. Trimming took 0 bases from V and 5 from J; bases not matched to a gene: 6. The CDR3 is 15 residues long. The germline V gene has CDR1 MNHNY and CDR2 SVGAGI (reference sequence). The CDR3 protein is CASSYSDRQGHEQYV. The CDR3 nucleotides are TGTGCCAGCAGTTACTCTGACCGACAGGGGCACGAGCAGTACGTC.

The J gene is TRBJ2-5, the V gene TRBV19; no clear D. The V and J ends lost 5 bases and 5 bases respectively, with 12 bases between them. The CDR3 is 13 residues long. CDR1 and CDR2 from the germline V gene are LNHDA and SQIVND (reference sequence). In DNA form, the CDR3 reads TGTGCCAGTAGTCCCGCCGTTGGCGAGACCCAGTACTTC. It specifies CASSPAVGETQYF. Looking up the rest from reference TRBV19 and TRBJ2-5 gives the full variable domain: DGGITQSPKYLFRKEGQNVTLSCEQNLNHDAMYWYRQDPGQGLRLIYYSQIVNDFQKGDIAEGYSVSREKKESFPLTVTSAQKNPTAFYLCASSPAVGETQYFGPGTRLLVL.

In its sample, this clone was seen once. The gene calls are TRBV7-9 and TRBJ2-5; TRBD1 matches at 7 bases. The junction had 4 bases not matched to a gene; V was cut back by 2 bases and J by 1 base. The CDR3 covers 15 residues. Germline CDR1 and CDR2: SEHNR and FQNEAQ (reference sequence). This CDR3 is CASSLRDSLQETQYF. CDR3 DNA sequence: TGTGCCAGCAGCTTAAGGGACAGCCTCCAAGAGACCCAGTACTTC.

This clone was seen just once. The chain has TRBV14 and TRBJ2-3, with D unclear. The CDR3 loop spans 16 amino acids. Germline CDR1 SGHDN, CDR2 FVKESK. V lost 1 base, J lost 0 bases, and 11 bases lay in between. The CDR3 here is CASSQVRPQSTDTQYF. The CDR3 region has the DNA TGTGCCAGCAGCCAAGTCAGGCCACAGAGCACAGATACGCAGTATTTT.

To note about this clone: Other DNA sequences within the sample encode an identical CDR3. The J gene is TRBJ2-3, the V gene TRBV2, with D perhaps TRBD2 (6 bases). This CDR3 has 11 amino acids. V was shortened by 6 bases and J by 7 bases, with 8 bases between the two germline ends. Per germline, CDR1 SNHLY and CDR2 FYNNEI. The CDR3 DNA reads as TGTGCCAGCAGCCTAGCGAATACGCAGTATTTT. Encoded protein: CASSLANTQYF.

The chain couples TRBV9 to TRBJ2-2; 8 bases align to TRBD2. CDR3 length: 15 amino acids. V gave up 0 bases and J gave up 5 bases; unmatched junction bases: 3. Germline assignment: CDR1 SGDLS and CDR2 YYNGEE. CDR3 coding DNA: TGTGCCAGCAGCGTAGCCCCGGGGGGGACCGGGGAGCTGTTTTTT. It translates to CASSVAPGGTGELFF. The full variable domain, its missing parts supplied by reference TRBV9 and TRBJ2-2, is DSGVTQTPKHLITATGQRVTLRCSPRSGDLSVYWYQQSLDQGLQFLIQYYNGEERAKGNILERFSAQQFPDLHSELNLSSLELGDSALYFCASSVAPGGTGELFFGEGSRLTVL.

The chain is built from TRBV27 and TRBJ1-2; 11 bases match TRBD1. J was trimmed by 8 bases and V by 3 bases; bases with no gene match: 8. The CDR3 runs 15 residues. CDR1 MNHEY and CDR2 SMNVEV come from the germline V gene (reference sequence). The CDR3 DNA is TGTGCCAGCAGTTTCTGGACAGGGGGCCGGCAGGGCTACACCTTC. It yields the protein CASSFWTGGRQGYTF.

V gene TRBV10-3 combines with J gene TRBJ2-1; D gene ambiguous. The V gene lost 2 bases and the J gene lost 3 bases, with 8 bases spanning the gap. Germline V gene sequence: CDR1 ENHRY, CDR2 SYGVKD. The CDR3 consists of 14 residues. The CDR3 region has the DNA TGTGCCATCAGTGAGCCGAGCCTCTACAATGAGCAGTTCTTC. Translation gives CAISEPSLYNEQFF.

CDR3 amino acids: CASSVTDQETQYF. Written as DNA, the CDR3 is TGTGCCAGCAGCGTGACTGACCAAGAGACCCAGTACTTC. The V and J genes are TRBV5-5 and TRBJ2-5, with D unresolved. Germline V CDR1 and CDR2: SGHKS, YYEKEE (reference sequence). The V end was cut by 4 bases, the J end by 0 bases, with 7 bases between. The CDR3 has 13 amino acids.

The chain couples TRBV12-3 or TRBV12-4 to TRBJ2-7; possible D gene TRBD2, 6 bases. This CDR3 is 13 amino acids long. Trimming removed 3 bases at V and 3 bases at J, with 9 bases between. CDR3 nucleotides: TGTGCCAGCAGTTTGGGACTGTTCTACGAGCAGTACGTC. Its protein product is CASSLGLFYEQYV.

V is TRBV27 and J is TRBJ2-5, with a tentative D call TRBD1 (5 bases). The CDR3 has 13 amino acids. The germline V gene encodes CDR1 MNHEY and CDR2 SMNVEV (reference sequence). V lost 6 bases, J lost 7 bases, and 15 bases lay in between. This chain's CDR3 is CASRPPLRGTQYF. CDR3 bases: TGTGCCAGCAGGCCCCCCCTAAGGGGGACCCAGTACTTC.

This chain joins TRBV24-1 and TRBJ2-4; TRBD1 matches 8 bases. This CDR3 spans 16 amino acids. Germline V lookup: CDR1 KGHDR, CDR2 SFDVKD. J was trimmed by 0 bases and V by 12 bases; bases with no gene match: 12. CDR3 region: CAAPAVQGAAKNIQYF. DNA for the CDR3: TGTGCCGCGCCCGCGGTCCAGGGGGCAGCCAAAAACATTCAGTACTTC.

V is TRBV5-6 and J is TRBJ2-6, with a possible D match to TRBD2 (7 bases). CDR3 length: 15 amino acids. Germline CDR1 and CDR2: SGHDT and YYEEEE. V lost 0 bases and J lost 7, with 11 bases in between. CDR3 region: CASSLVSGGANVLTF. CDR3 coding DNA: TGTGCCAGCAGCTTGGTGTCGGGGGGCGCCAACGTCCTGACTTTC.

V gene TRBV18 combines with J gene TRBJ2-7; TRBD1 aligns across 10 bases. CDR3 length: 13 residues. CDR1 KGHSH and CDR2 LQKENI come from the germline V gene. Trimming took 3 bases from V and 5 from J; bases not matched to a gene: 1. CDR3 region: CASSPGTGDEQYV. The DNA of the CDR3 is TGTGCCAGCTCACCCGGGACAGGGGACGAGCAGTACGTC.